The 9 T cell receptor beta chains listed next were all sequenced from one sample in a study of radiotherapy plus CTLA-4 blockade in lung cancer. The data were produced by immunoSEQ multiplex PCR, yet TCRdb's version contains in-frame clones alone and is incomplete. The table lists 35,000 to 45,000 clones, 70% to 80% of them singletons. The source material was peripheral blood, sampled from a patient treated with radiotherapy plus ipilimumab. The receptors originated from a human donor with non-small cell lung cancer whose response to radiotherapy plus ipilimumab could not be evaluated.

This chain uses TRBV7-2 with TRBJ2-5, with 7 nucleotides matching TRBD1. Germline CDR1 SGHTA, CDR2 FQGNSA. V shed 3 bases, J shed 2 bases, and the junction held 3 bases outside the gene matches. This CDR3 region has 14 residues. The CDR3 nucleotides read TGTGCCAGCAGCTTCCAGACAGGGCAAGAGACCCAGTACTTC. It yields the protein CASSFQTGQETQYF.

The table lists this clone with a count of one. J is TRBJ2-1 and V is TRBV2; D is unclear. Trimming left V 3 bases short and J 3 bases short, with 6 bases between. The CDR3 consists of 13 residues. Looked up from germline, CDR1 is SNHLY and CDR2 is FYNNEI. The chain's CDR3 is CASSDRFYNEQFF. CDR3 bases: TGTGCCAGCAGTGACAGGTTCTACAATGAGCAGTTCTTC.

This CDR3 is CASSDRGLAKNIQYF. The CDR3 coding sequence is TGTGCCAGCAGTGACAGGGGCCTAGCCAAAAACATTCAGTACTTC. This sequence joins TRBV6-6 and TRBJ2-4, with 8 bases identical to TRBD1. The CDR3 runs to 15 residues. The germline CDR1 and CDR2 sequences are MNHNY and SVGAGI (reference sequence). The V gene end was trimmed by 5 bases and the J gene end by 0 bases; junction bases not matched to a gene: 3.

The CDR3 is CASSLTGALAGELFF. The CDR3 DNA sequence: TGTGCCAGCAGCTTAACGGGGGCCTTGGCCGGGGAGCTGTTTTTT. The V call is TRBV7-3, the J call TRBJ2-2, with a possible D match to TRBD1 (6 bases). Germline V gene lookup returns CDR1 SGHTA and CDR2 FQGTGA. The CDR3 is 15 residues long. V was pared by 0 bases and J by 6 bases, with 11 bases between.

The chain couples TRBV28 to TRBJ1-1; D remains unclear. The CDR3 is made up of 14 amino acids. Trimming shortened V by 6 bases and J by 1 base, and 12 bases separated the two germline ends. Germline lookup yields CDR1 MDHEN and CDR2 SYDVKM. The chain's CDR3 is CASSISAWNTEAFF. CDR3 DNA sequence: TGTGCCAGCAGCATCAGCGCTTGGAACACTGAAGCTTTCTTT. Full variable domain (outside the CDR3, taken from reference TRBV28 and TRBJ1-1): DVKVTQSSRYLVKRTGEKVFLECVQDMDHENMFWYRQDPGLGLRLIYFSYDVKMKEKGDIPEGYSVSREKKERFSLILESASTNQTSMYLCASSISAWNTEAFFGQGTRLTVV.

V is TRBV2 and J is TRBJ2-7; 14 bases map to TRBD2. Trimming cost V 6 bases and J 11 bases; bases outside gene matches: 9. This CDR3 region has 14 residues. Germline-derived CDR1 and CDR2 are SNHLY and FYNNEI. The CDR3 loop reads CASRGLAGGSREYF. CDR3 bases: TGTGCCAGCAGAGGACTAGCGGGGGGCTCACGGGAGTACTTC.

CDR3 residues: CAWNVGGLGTEFGNTIYF. CDR3 DNA sequence: TGTGCCTGGAACGTAGGGGGCCTAGGGACCGAATTTGGAAACACCATATATTTT. The gene calls are TRBV30 and TRBJ1-3, with TRBD1 identical over 7 bases. The CDR3 extends over 18 amino acids. V lost 4 bases to trimming and J lost 3 bases; unmatched junction nucleotides: 18. Per germline, CDR1 GTSNPN and CDR2 SVGIG (reference sequence).

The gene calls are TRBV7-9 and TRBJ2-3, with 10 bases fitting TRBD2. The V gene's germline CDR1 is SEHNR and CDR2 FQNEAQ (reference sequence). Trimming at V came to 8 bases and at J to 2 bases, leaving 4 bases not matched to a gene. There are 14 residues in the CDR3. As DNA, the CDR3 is TGTGCCAGCGAGCGGGGGGGAAACACAGATACGCAGTATTTT. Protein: CASERGGNTDTQYF. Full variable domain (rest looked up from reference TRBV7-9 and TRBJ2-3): DTGVSQNPRHKITKRGQNVTFRCDPISEHNRLYWYRQTLGQGPEFLTYFQNEAQLEKSRLLSDRFSAERPKGSFSTLEIQRTEQGDSAMYLCASERGGNTDTQYFGPGTRLTVL.

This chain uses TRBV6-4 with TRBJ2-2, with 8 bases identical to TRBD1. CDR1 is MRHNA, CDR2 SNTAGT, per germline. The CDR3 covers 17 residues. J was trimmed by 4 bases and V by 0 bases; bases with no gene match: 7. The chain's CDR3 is CASSDSWSDRATGELFF. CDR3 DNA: TGTGCCAGCAGTGACTCCTGGTCGGACAGGGCCACCGGGGAGCTGTTTTTT.